The 28 T cell receptor beta chains below come from one sample, sequenced in a study of blood T cell repertoires in COVID-19. Assay: immunoSEQ multiplex PCR; the TCRdb copy retains only in-frame clones and omits some. The sample holds about 400,000 clones; 70% to 90% are singletons and the top ten take approximately 2.1%. Sequencing input: PBMCs or T cells enriched from blood (not recorded which). These receptor sequences come from a woman between 35 and 50 years old with acute COVID-19.

This clone has just one count. This rearrangement joins TRBV7-8 to TRBJ2-5, with TRBD1 matching 8 bases. The germline gives CDR1 SGHVS, CDR2 FQNEAQ. With V trimmed by 5 bases and J by 4 bases, 6 bases remained unmatched. There are 14 residues in the CDR3. CDR3 nucleotides: TGTGCCAGCAGCCACAGGGGGTTGAGAGAGACCCAGTACTTC. This codes for CASSHRGLRETQYF.

The chain links TRBV27 to TRBJ1-2; D gene unclear. CDR1 MNHEY and CDR2 SMNVEV come from the germline V gene (reference sequence). This CDR3 contains 14 residues. V was trimmed by 2 bases and J by 7 bases, leaving 14 bases between them. CDR3: CASSLPGQVGGYTF. For the CDR3, the DNA is TGTGCCAGCAGTTTACCCGGCCAGGTTGGTGGCTACACCTTC.

The V and J genes are TRBV18 and TRBJ2-7, with 16 nucleotides matching TRBD2. V shed 3 bases, J shed 5 bases, and the junction held 7 bases outside the gene matches. CDR3 length: 17 amino acids. CDR1 and CDR2 from the germline V gene are KGHSH and LQKENI. The CDR3 loop reads CASSPAMGLAGGNEQYF. The CDR3, as DNA: TGTGCCAGCTCACCTGCCATGGGACTAGCGGGGGGGAACGAGCAGTACTTC.

The genes are TRBV5-1 and TRBJ2-7; D might be TRBD1 (6 bases). Germline V gives CDR1 SGHRS, CDR2 YFSETQ. V was pared by 0 bases and J by 3 bases, with 10 bases between. CDR3 length equals 14 residues. Written as DNA, the CDR3 is TGCGCCAGCAGCTTGGTAGGCAGGGGCTACGAGCAGTACTTC. Its translation: CASSLVGRGYEQYF.

The chain combines TRBV7-9 with TRBJ2-3, with 10 bases matching TRBD1. The V segment lost 4 bases and the J segment 4 bases; nucleotides outside the gene matches: 5. There are 15 residues in the CDR3. Per germline, CDR1 SEHNR and CDR2 FQNEAQ (reference sequence). The CDR3 DNA reads as TGTGCCAGCAGCTACGGACAGGGGGAGGCAGATACGCAGTATTTT. Its protein is CASSYGQGEADTQYF.

The chain joins TRBV2 to TRBJ2-4; D is undetermined. Germline CDR1 and CDR2: SNHLY and FYNNEI. CDR3 length equals 13 residues. Trimming removed 4 bases at V and 0 bases at J, with 4 bases between. The CDR3 loop is CASSVLAKNIQYF. The CDR3 DNA follows: TGTGCCAGCAGTGTCCTAGCCAAAAACATTCAGTACTTC.

The genes are TRBV5-1 and TRBJ1-3; maybe TRBD1 (6 bases). CDR1 SGHRS and CDR2 YFSETQ come from the germline V gene. The CDR3 is 15 residues long. Trimming removed 4 bases from V and 0 bases from J, with 11 bases in between. Here the CDR3 DNA reads TGCGCCAGCAGCGGGGAGGGGGTCTCTGGAAACACCATATATTTT. Encoded protein: CASSGEGVSGNTIYF.

J is TRBJ2-5 and V is TRBV7-9; TRBD2 aligns across 10 bases. The CDR3 consists of 16 residues. The junction had 3 bases not matched to a gene; V was cut back by 0 bases and J by 2 bases. The germline V gene has CDR1 SEHNR and CDR2 FQNEAQ (reference sequence). CDR3 loop: CASSLAGSGGQETQYF. The CDR3 nucleotides read TGTGCCAGCAGCTTAGCGGGTAGCGGGGGGCAAGAGACCCAGTACTTC.

The J gene is TRBJ2-3, the V gene TRBV19, with TRBD2 matching over 9 bases. The CDR3 length is 15 residues. The V gene end was trimmed by 5 bases and the J gene end by 3 bases; junction bases not matched to a gene: 6. Germline V gene lookup returns CDR1 LNHDA and CDR2 SQIVND (reference sequence). CDR3 DNA sequence: TGTGCCAGTAGTTGGGCTAGCGGGGAAACAGATACGCAGTATTTT. Its translation: CASSWASGETDTQYF.

This clone was seen only once. The CDR3 protein is CASSQDFRSYGYTF. The CDR3, as DNA: TGCGCCAGCAGCCAAGATTTCCGGAGTTACGGCTACACCTTC. The V and J genes are TRBV4-1 and TRBJ1-2; D not resolved. The germline CDR1 and CDR2 sequences are MGHRA and YSYEKL. This CDR3 has 14 amino acids. Trimming shortened V by 0 bases and J by 8 bases, and 13 bases separated the two germline ends.

This clone turned up a few times. The J gene is TRBJ1-1, the V gene TRBV12-3 or TRBV12-4, with 7 bases aligning to TRBD1. This CDR3 has 11 residues. The trim removed 5 bases at V and 10 bases at J, leaving 4 bases unmatched. CDR3 nucleotides: TGTGCCAGCAGTCCCGGGACAGTAGCTTTCTTT. Encoded protein: CASSPGTVAFF.

This clone was seen just once. V is TRBV15 and J is TRBJ2-7; D might be TRBD2 (5 bases). The CDR3 spans 15 residues. Germline values: CDR1 LNHNV, CDR2 YYDKDF (reference sequence). V gave up 1 base and J gave up 3 bases, with 13 bases separating them. The CDR3 protein is CATSRGGSGYYEQYF. CDR3 DNA sequence: TGTGCCACCAGCAGAGGGGGATCGGGATACTACGAGCAGTACTTC.

This CDR3 reads CASSLLRAGSEQFF. In DNA, the CDR3 is TGTGCCAGCAGCTTGCTCAGGGCGGGGAGTGAGCAGTTCTTC. V and J are TRBV11-2 and TRBJ2-1, with a possible D match to TRBD2 (6 bases). The CDR3 has 14 amino acids. The germline V gene has CDR1 SGHAT and CDR2 FQNNGV. V gave up 3 bases and J gave up 9 bases, with 15 bases separating them.

This rearrangement joins TRBV21-1 to TRBJ1-3. TRBV21-1 is described as a pseudogene. The CDR3 has 17 amino acids. The CDR3 DNA reads as TGTGCCAGCAGCACCATGAAGGGGCGGGGAAGGCGAGACACCATATATTTT. As protein: CASSTMKGRGRRDTIYF.

This rearrangement joins TRBV11-2 to TRBJ2-3; D might be TRBD1 (6 bases). This CDR3 contains 15 residues. Germline-derived CDR1 and CDR2 are SGHAT and FQNNGV. Trimming removed 4 bases at V and 1 base at J, with 12 bases between. CDR3 nucleotides: TGTGCCAGCAGCTCCGAGGACAGCCGCACAGATACGCAGTATTTT. It translates to CASSSEDSRTDTQYF.

The rearrangement links TRBV12-3 or TRBV12-4 to TRBJ2-7; no firm D call. Trimming took off 6 bases at V and 5 bases at J, with 14 bases between the two ends. The CDR3 consists of 13 residues. CDR3 nucleotide sequence: TGTGCCAGCAGCCGTTGGGCGTCCGACGAGCAGTACTTC. Residues: CASSRWASDEQYF.

The V call is TRBV19, the J call TRBJ2-1; 8 positions match TRBD1. V lost 5 bases to trimming and J lost 9 bases; unmatched junction nucleotides: 6. This CDR3 is built from 13 residues. CDR1 and CDR2 (germline): LNHDA, SQIVND (reference sequence). In nucleotides, the CDR3 is TGTGCCAGTAGTTATGGACAGGGTGTTGAGCAGTTCTTC. This translates into CASSYGQGVEQFF.

This chain links TRBV19 with TRBJ1-5; D is unresolved. This CDR3 has 14 residues. CDR1 and CDR2 from the germline V gene are LNHDA and SQIVND (reference sequence). Trimming stripped 3 bases from V and 5 bases from J, with 11 bases between. The chain's CDR3 is CASSISGEDQPQHF. The CDR3 region has the DNA TGTGCCAGTAGTATCAGTGGAGAAGATCAGCCCCAGCATTTT.

This clone was observed a handful of times. The CDR3 coding sequence is TGTGCCAGTAGTACCCAGACAGATGCACCCCTCCACTTT. Its translation is CASSTQTDAPLHF. The chain employs TRBV19 and TRBJ1-6; weak D call: TRBD1 (5 bases). This CDR3 region has 13 residues. V lost 4 bases and J lost 11, with 12 bases in between. Germline CDR1 and CDR2: LNHDA and SQIVND (reference sequence).

CDR3 coding DNA: TGTGCCAGCAGCCTTCGGACAGGGGGCTTCGGGAATCAGCCCCAGCATTTT. Its translation: CASSLRTGGFGNQPQHF. The rearrangement joins TRBV5-8 to TRBJ1-5; TRBD1 matches 11 bases. This CDR3 spans 17 amino acids. CDR1 SGHTS and CDR2 YDEGEE come from the germline V gene. V shed 4 bases and J 4 bases; nucleotides not matched to a gene: 10.

This clone occurred once. This chain uses TRBV6-5 with TRBJ1-3, with D possibly TRBD1 on 6 matching bases. CDR3 length: 16 residues. The germline V gene has CDR1 MNHEY and CDR2 SVGAGI. V dropped 4 bases and J dropped 0 bases, with 13 bases sitting between them. The CDR3 reads CASSSPGQDSGNTIYF. The CDR3 region has the DNA TGTGCCAGCAGTTCCCCGGGACAAGACTCTGGAAACACCATATATTTT.

The V and J genes are TRBV18 and TRBJ1-2; D is unresolved. The V gene's germline CDR1 is KGHSH and CDR2 LQKENI. The CDR3 runs to 13 residues. V was clipped by 2 bases and J by 2 bases, with 6 bases between them. CDR3 loop: CASSPDINYGYTF. In DNA form, the CDR3 reads TGTGCCAGCTCACCAGACATAAACTATGGCTACACCTTC.

V and J are TRBV29-1 and TRBJ2-5; D perhaps matches TRBD1 (6 bases). The CDR3 sequence is 13 residues long. Per germline, CDR1 SQVTM and CDR2 ANQGSEA. Trimming cost V 6 bases and J 4 bases, with 15 bases left between them. The CDR3 here is CSVARGTGETQYF. The CDR3 DNA reads TGCAGCGTAGCGAGGGGGACCGGAGAGACCCAGTACTTC.

The V gene is TRBV7-9, the J gene TRBJ2-5; 11 positions agree with TRBD2. CDR1 and CDR2 (germline): SEHNR, FQNEAQ (reference sequence). V dropped 1 base and J dropped 5; count of bases not matched to a gene: 3. This CDR3 spans 15 amino acids. The CDR3 protein is CASSLGLAGTETQYF. The CDR3 nucleotides read TGTGCCAGCAGCTTAGGACTAGCGGGGACGGAGACCCAGTACTTC.

The rearrangement uses TRBV25-1 and TRBJ1-2; maybe TRBD1 (5 bases). Looked up from germline, CDR1 is MGHDK and CDR2 is SYGVNS. The CDR3 totals 16 residues. The V end lost 3 bases, the J end lost 2 bases, and 16 bases lay between the germline ends. The CDR3 nucleotides are TGTGCCAGCAGTGATCGTAGGGGCGGCAGCAACTATGGCTACACCTTC. Encoded protein: CASSDRRGGSNYGYTF.

The chain uses TRBV10-1 and TRBJ2-7, with D uncertain. Germline CDR1 WNHNN, CDR2 SYGVQD (reference sequence). The CDR3 extends over 10 amino acids. V lost 8 bases and J 6 bases, leaving 8 bases between the germline ends. The CDR3 sequence is CASSRGEQYF. CDR3 sequence (DNA): TGCGCCAGCTCCCGAGGCGAGCAGTACTTC.

CDR3 region: CASSVGGQGDEAFF. The DNA for the CDR3 is TGTGCCAGCAGCGTTGGTGGACAGGGGGATGAAGCTTTCTTT. The rearrangement uses TRBV9 and TRBJ1-1; 10 bases are a match to TRBD1. Trimming at V came to 2 bases and at J to 7 bases, leaving 5 bases not matched to a gene. From germline, CDR1 is SGDLS and CDR2 YYNGEE. The CDR3 is 14 residues long.

This chain joins TRBV6-5 and TRBJ1-1; no firm D call. The CDR3 runs to 14 residues. Germline CDR1 is MNHEY and CDR2 is SVGAGI. Deletions cut 6 bases from V and 0 bases from J, with 11 bases between. The CDR3 here is CASSRPGVNTEAFF. The CDR3 region has the DNA TGTGCCAGCAGCCGGCCGGGTGTGAACACTGAAGCTTTCTTT.